These T cell receptor beta chains were read from a single sample in a study of T cell responses to AZD1222 COVID-19 vaccine. Assay: immunoSEQ multiplex PCR; the TCRdb copy retains only in-frame clones and omits some. This sample carries about 110,000 clones, around 86% of them seen once, and the ten largest clones take about 1.2%. The source material was peripheral blood, sampled on day 0 of AZD1222 vaccination. These receptors all come from an adult in good health. Both conserved end residues are part of each CDR3. Each record gives: J gene, CDR3 length, clone size, V gene, D gene, CDR3 DNA, CDR3 protein. The D gene is left open where the match is weak. Clone sizes are given selectively: once, few, many, or a class where the clone is expanded.

>TRBJ1-6|15|.|TRBV19|.
TGTGCCAGTAGTATAATGGCAGGGAATAATTCACCCCTCCACTTT
CASSIMAGNNSPLHF
>TRBJ2-1|12|.|TRBV6-6|.
TGTGCCAGCATCAGGGGGGAAAATGAGCAGTTCTTC
CASIRGENEQFF
>TRBJ1-1|14|.|TRBV4-3|.
TGCGCCAGCAGCCAAGGGCTGTCGGGAGGTGGAGCTTTCTTT
CASSQGLSGGGAFF
>TRBJ2-7|15|.|TRBV2|TRBD2
TGTGCCAGCAGTACAAGACGGGGGGGAGGCTACGAGCAGTACTTC
CASSTRRGGGYEQYF
>TRBJ1-5|16|.|TRBV10-2|.
TGCGCCAGCAGTGAGGGTTGGCGCAAAAGCAATCAGCCCCAGCATTTT
CASSEGWRKSNQPQHF
>TRBJ2-2|15|.|TRBV29-1|TRBD2
TGCAGCGTTGAAGTAGGGACTAGCGGGACCGGGGAGCTGTTTTTT
CSVEVGTSGTGELFF
>TRBJ2-6|14|.|TRBV30|.
TGTGCCTGGAGTCGGGGTTCTGGGGCCAACGTCCTGACTTTC
CAWSRGSGANVLTF
>TRBJ2-2|15|once|TRBV5-4|.
TGTGCCAGCAGCCCTCCCCTTGGAGACACCGGGGAGCTGTTTTTT
CASSPPLGDTGELFF
>TRBJ1-4|15|few|TRBV6-6|.
TGTGCCAGCAAGGATTCAGGGAGGCATGATGAAAAACTGTTTTTT
CASKDSGRHDEKLFF
>TRBJ2-7|12|.|TRBV19|.
TGTGCCAGTAGTATCGGGGGATTCGAGCAGTACTTC
CASSIGGFEQYF